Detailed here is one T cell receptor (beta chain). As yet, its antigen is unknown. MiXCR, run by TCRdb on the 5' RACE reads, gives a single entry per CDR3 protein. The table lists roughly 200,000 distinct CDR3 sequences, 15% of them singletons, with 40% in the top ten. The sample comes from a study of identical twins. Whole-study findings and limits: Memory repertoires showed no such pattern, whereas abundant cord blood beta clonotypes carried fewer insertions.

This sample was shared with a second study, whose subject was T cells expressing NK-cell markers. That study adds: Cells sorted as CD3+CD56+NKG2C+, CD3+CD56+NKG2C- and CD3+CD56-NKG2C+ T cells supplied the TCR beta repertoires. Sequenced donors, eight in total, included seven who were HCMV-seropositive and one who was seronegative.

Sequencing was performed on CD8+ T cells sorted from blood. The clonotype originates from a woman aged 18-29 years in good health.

CDR3: CASSLKAGAYSYEQYF. The CDR3 DNA is TGTGCCAGCAGTTTAAAGGCGGGGGCCTACTCCTACGAGCAGTACTTC. The chain joins TRBV27 to TRBJ2-7; D perhaps matches TRBD2 (7 bases). This CDR3 region has 16 residues. V dropped 2 bases and J dropped 0 bases, with 14 bases sitting between them. Germline CDR1 is MNHEY and CDR2 is SMNVEV (reference sequence).